This T cell receptor (beta chain) was identified during a study of monozygotic twins with inflammatory bowel disease. UMIs that included a 6-nucleotide sample barcode were added by template switching, which took place during cDNA synthesis. Using the 5' RACE reads, TCRdb records one entry per CDR3 protein without DNA. The sample shows 400,000 to 500,000 distinct CDR3 sequences, and under 3% sits with its ten largest clones. Germline V gene data show CDR1 as SGHRS and CDR2 as YFSETQ. There are 16 residues in the CDR3. This clonotype was sampled from a human donor with ulcerative colitis or Crohn's disease, or a healthy co-twin of an affected twin (not recorded which). Sequencing was carried out using blood. The chain uses TRBV5-1 and TRBJ1-3. CDR3 region: CASSLERGMGGNTIYF.